This entry features one T cell receptor (beta chain) sequence. This sample is drawn from a study of identical twins. There are 14 residues in the CDR3. Germline CDR1 reads SGHTA; CDR2 reads FQGTGA. Trimming at V came to 1 base and at J to 9 bases, leaving 6 bases not matched to a gene. TCRdb passed the 5' RACE reads through MiXCR, listing each CDR3 protein once. This table holds fewer than 550,000 distinct CDR3 sequences, around 15% found once. No donor was unhealthy or non-Caucasian. The same sample was also used in a study of yellow fever vaccine responses in identical twins.

Sequencing input: CD4+ T cells sorted from blood. The TCR originated in a woman younger than 35 in good health. The genes are TRBV7-3 and TRBJ2-1; 7 bases align to TRBD2. CDR3 nucleotides: TGTGCCAGCAGCTTAAGGACTAGAGTCGGTGAGCAGTTCTTC. Amino acid sequence: CASSLRTRVGEQFF. The whole variable domain, filled in from reference TRBV7-3 and TRBJ2-1, reads GAGVSQTPSNKVTEKGKYVELRCDPISGHTALYWYRQSLGQGPEFLIYFQGTGAADDSGLPNDRFFAVRPEGSVSTLKIQRTERGDSAVYLCASSLRTRVGEQFFGPGTRLTVL.